Sequencing of this T cell receptor beta chain was carried out in a study of preoperative IRX-2 immunotherapy in early breast cancer. Data came from immunoSEQ multiplex PCR; TCRdb stores just in-frame clones and leaves some out. This table has more than 20,000 clones, 75% to 80% appearing once. Looked up from germline, CDR1 is SGHNT and CDR2 is YENEEA. The V and J ends lost 5 bases and 8 bases, in that order; junction bases with no gene match: 19. The length of the CDR3 is 18 residues. Treatment meaning: preoperative locoregional IRX-2 cytokine immunotherapy. This phase Ib study tested locoregional IRX-2 cytokine immunotherapy given before surgery.

This TCR came from a human donor with breast cancer. This chain connects TRBV11-3 to TRBJ1-4; 8 bases fit TRBD1. The material was lymph node tissue, obtained before IRX-2 immunotherapy. The CDR3 DNA follows: TGTGCCAGCAGCCTTTCTCCTCCAGGGGGCGCCGGAGGAGAAAAACTGTTTTTT. Its protein product is CASSLSPPGGAGGEKLFF.